This T cell receptor beta chain originates from a study of T-cell memory formation after mild COVID-19. The study's findings and limits: Detection of some responders pre-infection suggested pre-existing cross-reactive memory T cells participated. While clones contracting from day 15 to 85 were balanced between CD4 and CD8, later expanders leaned CD4+.

The 5'RACE method, run with constant-segment primers, produced TCR alpha and TCR beta cDNA libraries (carrying sample barcodes and UMIs). TCRdb re-analysed the 5' RACE reads in MiXCR, keeping a single row per CDR3 protein. Counted here are roughly 50,000 distinct CDR3 sequences, around 9.5% occurring once; the ten biggest clones make up more than 1%. Germline V gene sequence: CDR1 SGHTA, CDR2 FQGNSA. V was shortened by 6 bases and J by 0 bases, with 15 bases between the two germline ends. This CDR3 is 15 amino acids long. This clonotype was seen a handful of times. What it recognizes is unknown. The chain carries TRBV7-2 and TRBJ2-7; unclear D gene. This receptor was taken from a man aged 18 to 35 who had mild COVID-19 (a few samples of this study predate the infection). Cell type and time point are not known. Sequencing was performed on PBMCs or a T cell subset sorted from them (not recorded which). This chain's CDR3 is CASRQSRVSSYEQYF. As DNA, the CDR3 is TGTGCCAGCAGACAATCACGGGTGAGCTCCTACGAGCAGTACTTC.